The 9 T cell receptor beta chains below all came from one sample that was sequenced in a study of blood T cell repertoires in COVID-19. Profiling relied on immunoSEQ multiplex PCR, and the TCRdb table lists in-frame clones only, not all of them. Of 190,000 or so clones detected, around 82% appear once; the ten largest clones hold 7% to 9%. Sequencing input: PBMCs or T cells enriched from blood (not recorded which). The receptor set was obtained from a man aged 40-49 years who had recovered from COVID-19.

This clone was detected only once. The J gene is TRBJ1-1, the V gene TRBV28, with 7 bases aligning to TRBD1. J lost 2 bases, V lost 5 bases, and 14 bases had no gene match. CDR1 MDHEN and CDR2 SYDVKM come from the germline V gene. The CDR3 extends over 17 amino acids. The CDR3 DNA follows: TGTGCCAGCAGTCCCCTGATGGCAGGGGGTAAAAACACTGAAGCTTTCTTT. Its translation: CASSPLMAGGKNTEAFF.

In DNA, the CDR3 is TGTGCCAGCAGCCAAGTGATTAGCGTCAACGAGCAGTACTTC. It encodes CASSQVISVNEQYF. This chain connects TRBV4-2 to TRBJ2-7; D is perhaps TRBD2 (5 bases). The CDR3 runs to 14 residues. V lost 1 base and J lost 5, with 12 bases in between. CDR1 and CDR2 from the germline V gene are LGHNA and YNFKEQ.

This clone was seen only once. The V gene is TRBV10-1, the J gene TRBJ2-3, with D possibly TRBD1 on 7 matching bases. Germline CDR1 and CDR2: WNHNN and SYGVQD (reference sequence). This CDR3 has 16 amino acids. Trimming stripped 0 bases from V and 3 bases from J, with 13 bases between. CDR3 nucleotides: TGCGCCAGCAGTGAGTCGGAGGGGGCCGGTACAGATACGCAGTATTTT. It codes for CASSESEGAGTDTQYF.

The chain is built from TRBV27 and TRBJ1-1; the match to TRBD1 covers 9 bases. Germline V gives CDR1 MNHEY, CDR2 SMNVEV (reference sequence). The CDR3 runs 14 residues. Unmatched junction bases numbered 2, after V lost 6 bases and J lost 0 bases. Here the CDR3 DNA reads TGTGCCAGCAGCGACAGGGGGATGAACACTGAAGCTTTCTTT. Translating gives CASSDRGMNTEAFF.

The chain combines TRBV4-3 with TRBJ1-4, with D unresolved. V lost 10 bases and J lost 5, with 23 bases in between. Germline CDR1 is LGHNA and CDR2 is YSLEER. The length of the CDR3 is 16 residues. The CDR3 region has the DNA TGCGCCACATCAAAGAACTCAGCGGGGTCAAATGAAAAACTGTTTTTT. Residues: CATSKNSAGSNEKLFF.

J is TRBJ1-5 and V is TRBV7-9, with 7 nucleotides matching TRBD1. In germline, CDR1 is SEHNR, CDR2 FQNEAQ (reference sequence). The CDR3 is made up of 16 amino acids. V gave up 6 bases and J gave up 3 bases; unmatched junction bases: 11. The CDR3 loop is CASSSASRGFNQPQHF. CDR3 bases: TGTGCCAGCAGTTCCGCGTCCAGGGGGTTCAATCAGCCCCAGCATTTT. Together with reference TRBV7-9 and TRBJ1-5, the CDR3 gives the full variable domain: DTGVSQNPRHKITKRGQNVTFRCDPISEHNRLYWYRQTLGQGPEFLTYFQNEAQLEKSRLLSDRFSAERPKGSFSTLEIQRTEQGDSAMYLCASSSASRGFNQPQHFGDGTRLSIL.

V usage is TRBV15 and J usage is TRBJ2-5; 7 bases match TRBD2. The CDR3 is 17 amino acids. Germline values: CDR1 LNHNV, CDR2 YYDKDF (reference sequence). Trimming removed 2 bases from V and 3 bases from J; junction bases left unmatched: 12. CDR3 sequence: CATSRPSLGGIEETQYF. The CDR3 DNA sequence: TGTGCCACCAGCAGACCTTCTCTGGGGGGGATAGAAGAGACCCAGTACTTC.

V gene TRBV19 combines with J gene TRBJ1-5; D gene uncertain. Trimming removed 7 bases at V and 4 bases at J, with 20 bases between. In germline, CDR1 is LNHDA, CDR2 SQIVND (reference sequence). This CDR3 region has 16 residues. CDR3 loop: CASTPGKGGENQPQHF. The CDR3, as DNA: TGTGCCAGTACCCCGGGAAAGGGCGGCGAAAATCAGCCCCAGCATTTT.

The CDR3 region has the DNA TGCGCCAGCAGCTGGACCGGAGGATTAGTGAGTGGCTATGGCTACACCTTC. It translates to CASSWTGGLVSGYGYTF. The genes are TRBV5-1 and TRBJ1-2; no clear D gene. The germline V gene encodes CDR1 SGHRS and CDR2 YFSETQ. Trimming shortened V by 3 bases and J by 4 bases, and 22 bases separated the two germline ends. The CDR3 length is 17 residues.